This is a list of T cell receptor beta chains from one sample in a study of cytomegalovirus exposure and HLA in healthy donors. Clones were read by immunoSEQ multiplex PCR, and TCRdb kept only the in-frame ones, dropping some. This sample yields around 130,000 clones, of which about 8% are seen a single time; about 6.6% belongs to the top ten. The sequenced sample consisted of PBMCs. These receptors all stem from a middle-aged woman in good health and CMV-seropositive. CDR3s include the opening cysteine and the closing phenylalanine or tryptophan. A D gene is named only where the DNA matches it firmly. Clone size is stated in some rows and not others, as once, few, many or a class when expanded.

clone size,D gene,J gene,V gene,CDR3 DNA,CDR3 protein
.,TRBD1,TRBJ2-7,TRBV5-1,TGCGCCAGCAGATCACCGGGACAGAACTACGAGCAGTACTTC,CASRSPGQNYEQYF
few,.,TRBJ2-7,TRBV9,TGTGCCAGCAGCGTAGATACTTATTACGAGCAGTACTTC,CASSVDTYYEQYF
few,.,TRBJ1-1,TRBV14,TGTGCCAGCAGCCAAGGGGGCGCGGACACTGAAGCTTTCTTT,CASSQGGADTEAFF
.,TRBD1,TRBJ1-2,TRBV5-4,TGTGCCAGCAGCTCGAAAGACAGGGCTGGATTCCTTAACTATGGCTACACCTTC,CASSSKDRAGFLNYGYTF
few,TRBD1,TRBJ1-2,TRBV11-2,TGTGCCAGCAGCCCATTGGGACAGGGGGCGTCGGGCTACACCTTC,CASSPLGQGASGYTF
.,TRBD2,TRBJ2-4,TRBV5-1,TGCGCCAGCAGCTTGGGGGGGGGCAAAAACATTCAGTACTTC,CASSLGGGKNIQYF
few,.,TRBJ2-2,TRBV6-1,TGTGCCAGCAGTGAATTAGTGACACCGCTAACCGGGGAGCTGTTTTTT,CASSELVTPLTGELFF
.,TRBD2,TRBJ2-7,TRBV29-1,TGCAGCGTTGAAGATCGAACGCGGGGGGCCTACGAGCAGTACTTC,CSVEDRTRGAYEQYF
.,.,TRBJ2-5,TRBV9,TGTGCCAGCAGCCCGGGAACCCATTCAAGACCCCAGTACTTC,CASSPGTHSRPQYF
.,TRBD1,TRBJ1-6,TRBV19,TGTGCCAGTAGTGAGAAGACAGGGGGGAGCTCCTATAATTCACCCCTCCACTTT,CASSEKTGGSSYNSPLHF
.,.,TRBJ1-6,TRBV5-1,TGCGCCAGCAGCTTGGAGGAGGGGTCATATTCACCCCTCCACTTT,CASSLEEGSYSPLHF
.,TRBD1,TRBJ2-1,TRBV5-1,TGCGCCAGCAGCTTGGGACAGGGCTACAATGAGCAGTTCTTC,CASSLGQGYNEQFF
few,.,TRBJ1-1,TRBV10-3,TGTGCCATCAGTGAGCAACAGAACACTGAAGCTTTCTTT,CAISEQQNTEAFF
few,TRBD1,TRBJ2-7,TRBV27,TGTGCCAGCGGACTGGGACAGGGCTACGAGCAGTACTTC,CASGLGQGYEQYF
.,.,TRBJ1-6,TRBV9,TGTGCCAGCAGCGTAGGGGGTTGGGGGGATTTCTCCTATAATTCACCCCTCCACTTT,CASSVGGWGDFSYNSPLHF
few,.,TRBJ1-4,TRBV10-1,TGCGCCAGCAGTGCGAGCTTAAGCCCCGAAGAAAAACTGTTTTTT,CASSASLSPEEKLFF
.,TRBD1,TRBJ2-7,TRBV11-2,TGTGCCAGCAGCTTTCAGGGGGCCTACGAGCAGTACTTC,CASSFQGAYEQYF
.,.,TRBJ2-6,TRBV9,TGTGCCAGCAATCCAGGGGAAAGATCTGGGGCCAACGTCCTGACTTTC,CASNPGERSGANVLTF
few,.,TRBJ1-1,TRBV5-4,TGTGCCAGCAGCCCCCTACCCGGGACTCTGAACACTGAAGCTTTCTTT,CASSPLPGTLNTEAFF
few,TRBD1,TRBJ1-1,TRBV7-9,TGTGCCAGCAGCTTACTGACAGGGCTGGGGACTGAAGCTTTCTTT,CASSLLTGLGTEAFF
few,.,TRBJ1-1,TRBV30,TGTGCCTGGAGTCCCCATCTCTCTAGTTACACTGAAGCTTTCTTT,CAWSPHLSSYTEAFF
.,.,TRBJ1-1,TRBV10-2,TGCGCCAGCAGTACTTCTGTTGGGGGGGCTTTAAACACTGAAGCTTTCTTT,CASSTSVGGALNTEAFF
.,TRBD1,TRBJ2-7,TRBV19,TGTGCCAGTAGTATACACAGGGGCGGCTCCGAGCAGTACTTC,CASSIHRGGSEQYF
few,.,TRBJ1-1,TRBV6-5,TGTGCCAGCAGTTACTCGGAGGGGATGAACACTGAAGCTTTCTTT,CASSYSEGMNTEAFF
few,TRBD2,TRBJ2-1,TRBV6-1,TGTGCCAGCAGTGCCCCCCCGGGCGGGGGGGCCAAAGATGAGCAGTTCTTC,CASSAPPGGGAKDEQFF
.,TRBD1,TRBJ1-3,TRBV5-6,TGTGCCAGCAGCCCCACAGGGGGGGCTGGAAACACCATATATTTT,CASSPTGGAGNTIYF
few,.,TRBJ2-1,TRBV6-4,TGTGCCAGCAGTGACTCAGACGGGAGCTCCTACAATGAGCAGTTCTTC,CASSDSDGSSYNEQFF
.,TRBD1,TRBJ1-2,TRBV9,TGTGCCAGCAGCGCTGCACCGGGACAGGGGCCCACTGGCGGCTACACCTTC,CASSAAPGQGPTGGYTF
few,.,TRBJ1-4,TRBV5-4,TGTGCCAGCAGCTTCGGGAACAGGGTCAATGAAAAACTGTTTTTT,CASSFGNRVNEKLFF
few,.,TRBJ1-4,TRBV5-1,TGCGCCAGCAGCAAAGAGTTGACGGGGAAAACTAATGAAAAACTGTTTTTT,CASSKELTGKTNEKLFF
few,TRBD1,TRBJ1-2,TRBV5-4,TGTGCCAGCAGCTTGGGACAGGGAGGCAACTATGGCTACACCTTC,CASSLGQGGNYGYTF
.,.,TRBJ2-7,TRBV7-9,TGTGCCAGCAGCTCGATGACACTTGCACTCTACGAGCAGTACTTC,CASSSMTLALYEQYF
.,.,TRBJ1-3,TRBV7-2,TGTGCCAGCAGCCCCCAGCCAGGACACCGACCCCAGGACACCATATATTTT,CASSPQPGHRPQDTIYF
.,TRBD2,TRBJ2-2,TRBV7-2,TGTGCCAGCAGCCCTGGACTAGCGGGGGTAATCGGGGAGCTGTTTTTT,CASSPGLAGVIGELFF
.,TRBD2,TRBJ2-5,TRBV28,TGTGCCAGCAGCTGGACTAGCGGGGGAGAGACCCAGTACTTC,CASSWTSGGETQYF
few,.,TRBJ2-1,TRBV15,TGTGCCACCAGCAGAGAAGGCAGGGCCTACAATGAGCAGTTCTTC,CATSREGRAYNEQFF
.,.,TRBJ2-5,TRBV9,TGTGCCAGCAGCTTACGGGACTGGCAAGAGACCCAGTACTTC,CASSLRDWQETQYF
few,.,TRBJ2-7,TRBV28,TGTGCCAGCAGTCCCAGCTCCTACGAGCAGTACTTC,CASSPSSYEQYF
.,TRBD1,TRBJ1-4,TRBV11-2,TGTGCCAGCAGCTACCTACAGGGGGCCAATGAAAAACTGTTTTTT,CASSYLQGANEKLFF
.,.,TRBJ1-1,TRBV5-4,TGTGCCAGCAGCTTGGGTATTTTGAACACTGAAGCTTTCTTT,CASSLGILNTEAFF
.,.,TRBJ1-2,TRBV7-9,TGTGCCAGCAGCTTAAGAATGGGGCGAGTCACTAACTATGGCTACACCTTC,CASSLRMGRVTNYGYTF
few,.,TRBJ1-6,TRBV9,TGTGCCAGCAGCGTAGGGGGGGATCCGATCTCACCCCTCCACTTT,CASSVGGDPISPLHF
few,.,TRBJ2-3,TRBV7-6,TGTGCCAGCAGCCCCCCGGCCGACAGAGGGGAGGCAGATACGCAGTATTTT,CASSPPADRGEADTQYF
few,.,TRBJ2-3,TRBV2,TGTGCCAGCAGTGGGGCTACCAGCACAGATACGCAGTATTTT,CASSGATSTDTQYF
.,TRBD1,TRBJ2-7,TRBV7-8,TGTGCCAGCAGAATCCGGGACAGGGAGACCTACGAGCAGTACTTC,CASRIRDRETYEQYF
few,.,TRBJ1-2,TRBV7-8,TGTGCCAGCACACTCTCACGTCGTCCTAACTATGGCTACACCTTC,CASTLSRRPNYGYTF
.,TRBD1,TRBJ1-4,TRBV29-1,TGCAGCGTTGTACAGGGGTGGGGGAATGAAAAACTGTTTTTT,CSVVQGWGNEKLFF
few,.,TRBJ1-2,TRBV2,TGTGCCAGCACCCCGGAACAGCTTGTCTATGGCTACACCTTC,CASTPEQLVYGYTF